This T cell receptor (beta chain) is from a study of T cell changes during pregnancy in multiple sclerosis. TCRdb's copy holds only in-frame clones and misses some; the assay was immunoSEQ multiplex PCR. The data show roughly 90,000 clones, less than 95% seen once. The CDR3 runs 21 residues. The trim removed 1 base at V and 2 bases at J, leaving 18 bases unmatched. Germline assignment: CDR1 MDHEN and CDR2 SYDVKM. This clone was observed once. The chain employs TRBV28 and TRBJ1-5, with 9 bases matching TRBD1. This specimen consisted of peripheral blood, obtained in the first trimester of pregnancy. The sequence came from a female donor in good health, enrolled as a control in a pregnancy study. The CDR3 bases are TGTGCCAGCAGTTTATTCCCACGGGGAAGAACAGGGGGCTGGGGCAATCAGCCCCAGCATTTT. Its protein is CASSLFPRGRTGGWGNQPQHF.